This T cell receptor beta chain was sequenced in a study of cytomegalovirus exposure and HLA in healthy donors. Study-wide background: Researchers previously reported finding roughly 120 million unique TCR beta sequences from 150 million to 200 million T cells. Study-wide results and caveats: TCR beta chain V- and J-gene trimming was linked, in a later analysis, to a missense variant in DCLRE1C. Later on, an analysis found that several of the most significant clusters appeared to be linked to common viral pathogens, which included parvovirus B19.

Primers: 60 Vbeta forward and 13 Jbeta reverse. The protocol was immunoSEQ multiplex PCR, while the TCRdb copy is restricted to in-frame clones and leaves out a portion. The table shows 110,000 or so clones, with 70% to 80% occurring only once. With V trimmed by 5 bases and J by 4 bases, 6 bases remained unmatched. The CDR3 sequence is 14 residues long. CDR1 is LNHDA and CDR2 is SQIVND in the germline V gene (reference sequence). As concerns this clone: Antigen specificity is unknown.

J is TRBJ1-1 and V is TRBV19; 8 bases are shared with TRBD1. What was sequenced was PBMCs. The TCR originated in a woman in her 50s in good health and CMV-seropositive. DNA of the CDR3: TGTGCCAGTAGTGCGGAAACAGGGGGCACTGAAGCTTTCTTT. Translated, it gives CASSAETGGTEAFF.